This T cell receptor beta chain was identified in a study of CXCR3-negative and CXCR3-positive naive CD8 T cells. Study details: Per-library TRB read counts averaged about 1.5 +/- 0.3 million, adding up to 120 million to 150 million in total. Overall study results and limits: TRB CDR3s of CXCR3-positive naive cells were more hydrophobic than those of CXCR3-negative naive cells. Memory CD8+ cells showed much lower diversity, while both naive subsets displayed comparably high diversity.

5' RACE that incorporated UMI labels was used to prepare the TRB cDNA libraries. TCRdb reprocessed the 5' RACE reads, with one entry per CDR3 protein and no DNA. Here the sample table reports approximately 100,000 distinct CDR3 sequences. Regarding this clonotype: Its antigen is unknown.

Sequenced sample: naive CXCR3+ CD8+ T cells from blood. Subset given: CD45RO-CCR7+CD27+CD95- naive CD8+ T cells expressing CXCR3 (TNR3+). The sequence came from a human donor in good health. Some clones in this sample may be carry-over from other donors' samples.

This CDR3 is CASKTGLGRDEQFF. V usage is TRBV5-1 and J usage is TRBJ2-1; TCRdb indicates TRBD1, and absent DNA this call remains unverified. The CDR3 has 14 residues. Germline V CDR1 and CDR2: SGHRS, YFSETQ.